The sequence of this TCR beta chain was determined in a study of cytomegalovirus exposure and HLA in healthy donors. Findings and caveats of the study: TCR beta chain V- and J-gene trimming was linked, in a later analysis, to a missense variant in DCLRE1C.

PCR involved 60 Vbeta and 13 Jbeta primers. In the authors' workflow: In a later analysis, approximately 73 million unique TCR beta chains included roughly 11 million shared by two or more donors. Only in-frame clones appear in the TCRdb table, and some are missing; sequencing was by immunoSEQ multiplex PCR. V and J calls and clone size are copied from that table; D and trimming were computed from the DNA. This sample has 120,000 to 150,000 clones, with over 60% found just once. In germline, CDR1 is SNHLY, CDR2 FYNNEI. The CDR3 sequence runs 18 residues, both termini included. Details on this clone: Its antigen is as yet unknown. The DNA is left out, because the CDR3 cannot be placed on it with certainty; the CDR3 is given as TCRdb lists it.

This chain links TRBV2 with TRBJ1-2; the table's D call TRBD1 went unverified against the DNA. This TCR came from a male donor in good health and CMV-seropositive. Sample: PBMCs. The CDR3 region is CASSEVGRGNRGRKGHTF.